This TCR beta chain stems from a study of graft-versus-host responses after intestinal transplantation. Study details: Isolated intestinal, liver-intestinal, or multivisceral transplants were what recipients had. Induction using anti-thymocyte globulin, followed by tacrolimus and steroids for roughly 3 years, was given to all recipients. Study-wide results and limits: GvH clones detected in recipient marrow included some appearing first in ileum or blood. An association linked early post-transplant HvG declines with peak circulating GvH clone levels.

Profiled with immunoSEQ multiplex PCR; TCRdb holds only in-frame clones, not every one. Of tens of thousands of clones in the sample, about 94% were seen once. Germline CDR1 reads LNHNV; CDR2 reads YYDKDF (reference sequence). CDR3 length: 17 residues. V shed 0 bases and J shed 6 bases, with 20 bases lying between them. In regard to this clone: Its specificity is unknown.

Sequencing was performed on unstimulated CD4+ T cells sorted from spleen or lymph node cells, taken before transplant. The gene calls are TRBV15 and TRBJ1-2, with a possible D match to TRBD1 (5 bases). The sequence derives from a human donor who was the organ donor for an intestinal transplant. The CDR3 protein is CATSREFGDGVENGYTF. The CDR3 bases are TGTGCCACCAGCAGAGAATTTGGGGACGGTGTGGAGAATGGCTACACCTTC. The variable domain in full, with the rest retrieved from reference TRBV15 and TRBJ1-2, is DAMVIQNPRYQVTQFGKPVTLSCSQTLNHNVMYWYQQKSSQAPKLLFHYYDKDFNNEADTPDNFQSRRPNTSFCFLDIRSPGLGDTAMYLCATSREFGDGVENGYTFGSGTRLTVV.